The source of this T cell receptor beta chain is a study of Tregs in tolerant kidney transplant recipients. Study-level results: Validation in larger populations is needed because few patients were studied. Expanding Tregs on activated donor B cells appeared to best identify donor-specific TCRbeta clones.

This clone has only a few counts. Antigen unknown. Method: immunoSEQ multiplex PCR; TCRdb's copy keeps in-frame clones and lacks some. The sample has fewer than 70,000 clones, around four fifths seen once; the top ten hold approximately 4.7%. Trimming removed 8 bases at V and 0 bases at J, with 16 bases between. The CDR3 extends over 15 amino acids. Germline V CDR1 and CDR2: MNHNS, SASEGT. This TCR was sampled from a human donor in good health. This chain connects TRBV6-1 to TRBJ2-5; no definite D call. Source material: CD4+ T cells from blood. Here the CDR3 DNA reads TGTGCCAGCGCCCGGAGCGCTTTGTACCAAGAGACCCAGTACTTC. Residues: CASARSALYQETQYF.